This TCR beta chain was documented in a study of T-cell memory formation after mild COVID-19. Overall study results and limits: Researchers report contracting CD4+ clones mostly in CM and EM, with CD8+ clones in EMRA. There was no confirmation that second-wave clones peaking on day 37 were SARS-CoV-2 specific.

TCRdb itself ran the 5' RACE reads through MiXCR, one entry per CDR3 protein. Here the sample spans hundreds of thousands of distinct CDR3 sequences, roughly 17% being singletons. This clonotype was detected many times. As yet, its antigen is unknown. CDR3 length: 14 residues. Looked up from germline, CDR1 is DFQATT and CDR2 is SNEGSKA (reference sequence). Trimming shortened V by 6 bases and J by 4 bases, and 17 bases separated the two germline ends. The TCR comes from a man younger than 30 who had mild COVID-19 (a few samples of this study predate the infection). Cell type and time point are not known. The sequenced material came from PBMCs or a T cell subset sorted from them (not recorded which). This chain uses TRBV20-1 with TRBJ2-3; tentative D call: TRBD1 (6 bases). CDR3 DNA: TGCAGTGCCAGGCCACACCCAGGGGCAGATACGCAGTATTTT. Protein product: CSARPHPGADTQYF.